Listed below are T cell receptor beta chains from one sample, sequenced in a study of cytomegalovirus exposure and HLA in healthy donors. Generated by immunoSEQ multiplex PCR, the TCRdb table keeps only in-frame clones and is missing some. Seen here are over 100,000 clones, roughly 86% observed once, and the top ten hold over 3%. Specimen: PBMCs. The receptors were sampled from a man aged 30-40 years in good health and CMV-seronegative. Both conserved end residues are part of each CDR3. Fields, in order: CDR3 length, J gene, V gene, clone size, D gene, CDR3 DNA, CDR3 protein. The D gene is left open where the match is weak. Expanded clones are given a class, and other clones once, few, many or no size at all.

length: 15; J: TRBJ2-7; V: TRBV7-9; size: .; D: .; DNA: TGTGCCAGCAGCTTAGCTGGAGGGACAGCCTACGAGCAGTACTTC; CDR3: CASSLAGGTAYEQYF
length: 14; J: TRBJ2-7; V: TRBV6-5; size: .; D: TRBD1; DNA: TGTGCCAGCAGTTATAGTACAGGGGTCTTGGAGCAGTACTTC; CDR3: CASSYSTGVLEQYF
length: 15; J: TRBJ1-2; V: TRBV11-2; size: once; D: TRBD1; DNA: TGTGCCAGCAGCCCAGGGGGCAGTGGACTCTATGGCTACACCTTC; CDR3: CASSPGGSGLYGYTF
length: 16; J: TRBJ1-6; V: TRBV16; size: .; D: .; DNA: TGTGCCAGCAGCCTTTCCCCAGGACAGAATAATTCACCCCTCCACTTT; CDR3: CASSLSPGQNNSPLHF
length: 14; J: TRBJ2-7; V: TRBV6-5; size: .; D: .; DNA: TGTGCCAGCAGCCACAGACAGTATGGCTACGAGCAGTACTTC; CDR3: CASSHRQYGYEQYF
length: 15; J: TRBJ2-5; V: TRBV7-3; size: .; D: .; DNA: TGTGCCAGCAGCTTACTTGGGGGCGCGCGGGAGACCCAGTACTTC; CDR3: CASSLLGGARETQYF
length: 14; J: TRBJ2-7; V: TRBV18; size: .; D: TRBD1; DNA: TGTGCCAGCTCAACGGGACAGTCCCTCTACGAGCAGTACTTC; CDR3: CASSTGQSLYEQYF
length: 14; J: TRBJ1-5; V: TRBV7-8; size: .; D: .; DNA: TGTGCCAGCAGCTCGACAGATTACTTTACAGCCCAGCATTTT; CDR3: CASSSTDYFTAQHF
length: 15; J: TRBJ2-1; V: TRBV2; size: .; D: TRBD2; DNA: TGTGCCAGCAGTGCCGGCGGGAGCTCCTACAATGAGCAGTTCTTC; CDR3: CASSAGGSSYNEQFF
length: 15; J: TRBJ1-4; V: TRBV7-2; size: .; D: .; DNA: TGTGCCAGCAGCGGGAGCGCAGGTTTCAATGAAAAACTGTTTTTT; CDR3: CASSGSAGFNEKLFF
length: 15; J: TRBJ2-2; V: TRBV5-1; size: .; D: .; DNA: TGCGCCAGCAGCTTGGTCCCAGGGGCCACCGGGGAGCTGTTTTTT; CDR3: CASSLVPGATGELFF
length: 13; J: TRBJ1-4; V: TRBV14; size: .; D: .; DNA: TGTGCCACCAACCGGGCCCGGGAAGAAAAACTGTTTTTT; CDR3: CATNRAREEKLFF
length: 17; J: TRBJ2-2; V: TRBV27; size: .; D: TRBD2; DNA: TGTGCCAGCAGTTTGAGTAGCGGGGGGGCTGGCACCGGGGAGCTGTTTTTT; CDR3: CASSLSSGGAGTGELFF
length: 13; J: TRBJ1-2; V: TRBV18; size: .; D: .; DNA: TGTGCCAGCTCATGGGAGGATGGCTATGGCTACACCTTC; CDR3: CASSWEDGYGYTF
length: 14; J: TRBJ1-5; V: TRBV10-3; size: .; D: .; DNA: TGTGCCATCAGTGTTGACGGAGACAATCAGCCCCAGCATTTT; CDR3: CAISVDGDNQPQHF
length: 16; J: TRBJ2-1; V: TRBV7-2; size: .; D: .; DNA: TGTGCCAGCAGCTTGCTCGGGACATCTTACTCTTTGGAGCAGTTCTTC; CDR3: CASSLLGTSYSLEQFF
length: 18; J: TRBJ1-1; V: TRBV5-6; size: once; D: TRBD1; DNA: TGTGCCAGCAGCTTGAATCTATGGACAGGGTTCGTGAACACTGAAGCTTTCTTT; CDR3: CASSLNLWTGFVNTEAFF
length: 13; J: TRBJ1-2; V: TRBV19; size: .; D: .; DNA: TGTGCCAGTAGTATCGGGACAAACTATGGCTACACCTTC; CDR3: CASSIGTNYGYTF
length: 15; J: TRBJ1-5; V: TRBV2; size: .; D: TRBD1; DNA: TGTGCCAGCAGTGCCGGACAGGGGGCTAATCAGCCCCAGCATTTT; CDR3: CASSAGQGANQPQHF
length: 16; J: TRBJ2-2; V: TRBV4-1; size: few; D: TRBD2; DNA: TGCGCCAGCAGCACCCAAGGACTAGCGGACACCGGGGAGCTGTTTTTT; CDR3: CASSTQGLADTGELFF
length: 13; J: TRBJ1-3; V: TRBV2; size: .; D: .; DNA: TGTGCGGCCGGACTGCAGGTTGGAAACACCATATATTTT; CDR3: CAAGLQVGNTIYF
length: 13; J: TRBJ2-7; V: TRBV28; size: .; D: .; DNA: TGTGCCAGCAGTTTGGTGGGCAAGGACGAGCAGTACTTC; CDR3: CASSLVGKDEQYF
length: 18; J: TRBJ2-7; V: TRBV7-2; size: .; D: .; DNA: TGTGCCAGCAGCCCCAATCGGGTTGCGGGGGCGATACACTACGAGCAGTACTTC; CDR3: CASSPNRVAGAIHYEQYF
length: 15; J: TRBJ1-6; V: TRBV13; size: once; D: TRBD1; DNA: TGTGCCAGCAGCTCCTACGGGACAGGGGATTCACCCCTCCACTTT; CDR3: CASSSYGTGDSPLHF
length: 13; J: TRBJ2-7; V: TRBV6-1; size: .; D: TRBD1; DNA: TGTGCCAGCAGGGACAGGGCCTTCAACGAGCAGTACTTC; CDR3: CASRDRAFNEQYF
length: 14; J: TRBJ1-4; V: TRBV28; size: .; D: .; DNA: TGTGCCAGCAGTGCCCTTAGGACAGTTGAAAAACTGTTTTTT; CDR3: CASSALRTVEKLFF
length: 16; J: TRBJ2-1; V: TRBV5-6; size: .; D: TRBD1; DNA: TGTGCCAGCAGCTGGGACCGGGACAGCTCCTACAATGAGCAGTTCTTC; CDR3: CASSWDRDSSYNEQFF
length: 19; J: TRBJ1-1; V: TRBV5-1; size: .; D: .; DNA: TGCGCCAGCAGCTTGGACGTCAGGGTGGTCCTTTCCGAGAACACTGAAGCTTTCTTT; CDR3: CASSLDVRVVLSENTEAFF
length: 16; J: TRBJ1-6; V: TRBV18; size: .; D: .; DNA: TGTGCCAGCTCACGGGTTTGGGGGCGTAGTAATTCACCCCTCCACTTT; CDR3: CASSRVWGRSNSPLHF
length: 16; J: TRBJ2-3; V: TRBV6-6; size: .; D: TRBD2; DNA: TGTGCCAGCACCCTCCTGGGGGGGTACACCACAGATACGCAGTATTTT; CDR3: CASTLLGGYTTDTQYF
length: 15; J: TRBJ1-5; V: TRBV21-1; size: .; D: .; DNA: TGTGCCAGCAGACCTGAAACGGGGAGCAATCAGCCCCAGCATTTT; CDR3: CASRPETGSNQPQHF
length: 12; J: TRBJ2-7; V: TRBV11-1; size: .; D: .; DNA: TGTGCCAGCGGATCGGGGAAGCACGAGCAGTACTTC; CDR3: CASGSGKHEQYF
length: 15; J: TRBJ2-3; V: TRBV5-1; size: .; D: TRBD2; DNA: TGCGCCAGCAGTCGGACTAGCGGATACACAGATACGCAGTATTTT; CDR3: CASSRTSGYTDTQYF
length: 14; J: TRBJ2-7; V: TRBV2; size: few; D: TRBD1; DNA: TGTGCCAGCAGTTCCGGGACAGGGGGCGGCGAGCAGTACTTC; CDR3: CASSSGTGGGEQYF
length: 14; J: TRBJ2-3; V: TRBV29-1; size: .; D: TRBD2; DNA: TGCAGCGTTGACCGGGGGGGCCGGGCAGATACGCAGTATTTT; CDR3: CSVDRGGRADTQYF
length: 13; J: TRBJ2-3; V: TRBV10-1; size: once; D: .; DNA: TGCGCCAGCAGTGGACGCGGCGCAGATACGCAGTATTTT; CDR3: CASSGRGADTQYF
length: 15; J: TRBJ2-7; V: TRBV9; size: .; D: .; DNA: TGTGCCAGCAGCCCCTCCGGGACTGCATCCTACGAGCAGTACTTC; CDR3: CASSPSGTASYEQYF
length: 16; J: TRBJ1-4; V: TRBV7-9; size: .; D: .; DNA: TGTGCCAGCAGCGGCCCCCGGGGGGCAACTAATGAAAAACTGTTTTTT; CDR3: CASSGPRGATNEKLFF
length: 14; J: TRBJ2-7; V: TRBV27; size: .; D: .; DNA: TGTGCCAGCAGTAATGGAGGAGCTTTCTACGAGCAGTACTTC; CDR3: CASSNGGAFYEQYF
length: 17; J: TRBJ2-1; V: TRBV4-1; size: .; D: .; DNA: TGCGCCAGCAGCCAAGATCTTGAGGGGGGGGCCAGTCCCGGGCAGTTCTTC; CDR3: CASSQDLEGGASPGQFF
length: 16; J: TRBJ2-1; V: TRBV5-8; size: .; D: TRBD2; DNA: TGTGCCAGCAGCGGCTTCGTCGGGGGGGCTTACAATGAGCAGTTCTTC; CDR3: CASSGFVGGAYNEQFF
length: 16; J: TRBJ2-7; V: TRBV7-9; size: .; D: .; DNA: TGTGCCAGCAGCTCCCACACGTCGACAGGATCCTACGAGCAGTACTTC; CDR3: CASSSHTSTGSYEQYF
length: 14; J: TRBJ2-1; V: TRBV6-5; size: .; D: .; DNA: TGTGCCAGCCGGAGGGGGCCTTGGGTGAATGAGCAGTTCTTC; CDR3: CASRRGPWVNEQFF
length: 12; J: TRBJ2-2; V: TRBV11-3; size: .; D: .; DNA: TGTGCCAGCAGCTCAAACACCGGGGAGCTGTTTTTT; CDR3: CASSSNTGELFF
length: 19; J: TRBJ1-6; V: TRBV14; size: .; D: .; DNA: TGTGCCAGCAGCCCCCTGAGACCAGCGCGTAGCTCCTATAATTCACCCCTCCACTTT; CDR3: CASSPLRPARSSYNSPLHF
length: 14; J: TRBJ1-5; V: TRBV28; size: .; D: TRBD1; DNA: TGTGCCAGCAGTGAGGGACAGAGCAATCAGCCCCAGCATTTT; CDR3: CASSEGQSNQPQHF